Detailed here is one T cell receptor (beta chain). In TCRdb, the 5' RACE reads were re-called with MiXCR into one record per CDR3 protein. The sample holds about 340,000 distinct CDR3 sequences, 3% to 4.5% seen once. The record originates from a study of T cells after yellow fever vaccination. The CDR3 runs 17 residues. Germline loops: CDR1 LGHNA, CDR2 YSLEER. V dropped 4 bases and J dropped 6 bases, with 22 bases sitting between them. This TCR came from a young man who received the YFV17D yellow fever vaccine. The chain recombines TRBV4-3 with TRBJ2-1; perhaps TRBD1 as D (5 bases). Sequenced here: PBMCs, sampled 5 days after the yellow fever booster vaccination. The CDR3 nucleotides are TGCGCCAGCAGCCGGGGCCGACGGTATCGCGCGATCAATGAGCAGTTCTTC. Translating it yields CASSRGRRYRAINEQFF.